Listed below are T cell receptor beta chains from one sample, sequenced in a study of T-cell reconstitution after alpha-beta-depleted transplantation in children. One entry per CDR3 protein, called by TCRdb with MiXCR from the PCR reads. The table records tens of thousands of distinct CDR3 sequences, roughly 52% of them present only once. This sample comprised peripheral blood, obtained before TCRalphabeta/CD19-depleted stem cell transplant. These receptor sequences come from a boy under two years old with SCID, due to receive a stem cell transplant. CDR3s include the opening cysteine and the closing phenylalanine or tryptophan. Some rows mark clone size as missing; the rest say once, few, many or name a class of expanded clone.

>TRBJ2-7|few|TRBV29-1
CSVVDRGGYEQYF
>TRBJ2-1|many|TRBV5-6
CASSLTSGYNEQFF
>TRBJ2-1|NA|TRBV20-1
CSAREMRTGGPRNEQFF
>TRBJ2-1|NA|TRBV7-9
CASSSPGQGSNEQFF
>TRBJ2-7|NA|TRBV6-5
CASSYPPHYEQYF
>TRBJ1-1|NA|TRBV10-3
CAISRSRNTEAFF
>TRBJ2-5|NA|TRBV6-1
CARRGAERKETQYF
>TRBJ1-1|NA|TRBV6-4
CASSDSQNTEAFF
>TRBJ1-2|few|TRBV20-1
CSADRDTYGYTF
>TRBJ1-5|NA|TRBV3-1
CASSQSPGGEQPQHF
>TRBJ2-3|NA|TRBV20-1
CSARRETQYF
>TRBJ2-7|few|TRBV11-1
CASSLTSYEQYF
>TRBJ1-5|NA|TRBV5-1
CASSPGQGQNQPQHF
>TRBJ1-3|NA|TRBV5-1
CASSLGDSGSPYF
>TRBJ1-2|NA|TRBV28
CASSLSGGDSNYGYTF
>TRBJ2-7|NA|TRBV5-5
CASSLDPDFPYEQYF